Presented here are 30 T cell receptor beta chains from one specimen sequenced in a study of blood T cell repertoires in COVID-19. Using immunoSEQ multiplex PCR, the repertoire was profiled, and TCRdb retains in-frame clones only, with some absent. This sample has 540,000 or so clones; roughly 89% occur once, and the top ten carry 7.8%. The source material was peripheral blood. The receptors here all came from a woman aged 45 to 65 with COVID-19, enrolled during active disease.

The genes are TRBV9 and TRBJ1-3; D is unresolved. With 2 bases removed from V and 2 bases from J, the gap between germline ends came to 14 bases. In germline, CDR1 is SGDLS, CDR2 YYNGEE. There are 16 residues in the CDR3. CDR3 amino acids: CASSVGLLNAGNTIYF. In DNA, the CDR3 is TGTGCCAGCAGCGTTGGCCTTTTAAATGCTGGAAACACCATATATTTT.

A few counts support this clone. The chain joins TRBV7-3 to TRBJ1-2; TRBD1 agrees at 8 bases. V shed 5 bases and J 6 bases; nucleotides not matched to a gene: 5. CDR3 length: 13 residues. The germline gives CDR1 SGHTA, CDR2 FQGTGA. The CDR3: CASSSDRGNGYTF. CDR3 in DNA: TGTGCCAGCAGCAGCGACAGGGGTAATGGCTACACCTTC.

The V and J genes are TRBV7-9 and TRBJ2-1; 9 bases agree with TRBD1. Germline values: CDR1 SEHNR, CDR2 FQNEAQ (reference sequence). J lost 5 bases, V lost 3 bases, and 8 bases had no gene match. The CDR3 is 16 amino acids. The CDR3 here is CASSLSRTGVDNEQFF. The CDR3 DNA sequence: TGTGCCAGCAGCTTGTCCAGGACAGGGGTCGACAATGAGCAGTTCTTC.

The V gene is TRBV18, the J gene TRBJ1-4; TRBD1 matches at 9 bases. The CDR3 contains 14 residues. The germline CDR1 and CDR2 sequences are KGHSH and LQKENI. V lost 6 bases to trimming and J lost 8 bases; unmatched junction nucleotides: 7. DNA of the CDR3: TGTGCCAGCTCGCAGGACAGGGGAGGGGAAAAACTGTTTTTT. Amino acids: CASSQDRGGEKLFF.

This clone was counted once. At the DNA level, this CDR3 is encoded by other sequences in the same sample as well. The V gene is TRBV5-4, the J gene TRBJ2-5, with D perhaps TRBD2 (6 bases). Trimming left V 5 bases short and J 1 base short, with 12 bases between. The CDR3 extends over 14 amino acids. Germline assignment: CDR1 SGHNT and CDR2 YYREEE (reference sequence). CDR3 nucleotides: TGTGCCAGCAGTCTCCGGGACTCCCAAGAGACCCAGTACTTC. It codes for CASSLRDSQETQYF.

The chain has TRBV27 and TRBJ2-4, with 8 bases identical to TRBD2. The CDR3 is 15 amino acids. Germline CDR1 MNHEY, CDR2 SMNVEV (reference sequence). Losses at the gene ends were 8 bases for V and 1 base for J; bases not matched to a gene: 7. CDR3 region: CASSGGAVAKNIQYF. As DNA, the CDR3 is TGTGCCAGCTCCGGGGGGGCTGTGGCCAAAAACATTCAGTACTTC.

About this clone: At the DNA level, this CDR3 is encoded by other sequences in the same sample as well. The rearrangement uses TRBV30 and TRBJ2-2; D unresolved. Per the germline V gene, CDR1 is GTSNPN and CDR2 is SVGIG (reference sequence). The CDR3 is made up of 12 amino acids. Trimming shortened V by 2 bases and J by 4 bases, and 5 bases separated the two germline ends. CDR3 sequence reads: CAWSPGTGELFF. The CDR3 bases are TGTGCCTGGAGTCCCGGCACCGGGGAGCTGTTTTTT.

V gene TRBV7-2 combines with J gene TRBJ1-2; TRBD1 aligns across 7 bases. CDR3 length equals 15 residues. CDR1 and CDR2 (germline): SGHTA, FQGNSA. The V gene end was trimmed by 2 bases and the J gene end by 8 bases; junction bases not matched to a gene: 11. The CDR3, as DNA: TGTGCCAGCAGCTTAACGAATCCCCACAGGGGAGGCTACACCTTC. Translation gives CASSLTNPHRGGYTF.

As to this clone: The sample has other DNA sequences that encode this CDR3 too. The V gene is TRBV5-1, the J gene TRBJ2-2, with D maybe TRBD2 (5 bases). The V end lost 4 bases, the J end lost 4 bases, and 8 bases lay between the germline ends. The germline CDR1 and CDR2 sequences are SGHRS and YFSETQ. The CDR3 has 13 residues. This CDR3 is CASSPRGTGELFF. The CDR3 DNA follows: TGCGCCAGCAGCCCCCGGGGCACCGGGGAGCTGTTTTTT.

This rearrangement joins TRBV7-9 to TRBJ1-3; 8 positions agree with TRBD1. In germline, CDR1 is SEHNR, CDR2 FQNEAQ (reference sequence). The CDR3 length is 14 residues. V shed 1 base and J 7 bases; nucleotides not matched to a gene: 3. In DNA form, the CDR3 reads TGTGCCAGCAGCTTAGAGCAGGGGGCTAACACCATATATTTT. It encodes CASSLEQGANTIYF.

Written as DNA, the CDR3 is TGTGCCAGCAGCCGCCTCTTACCAGGGGTAGGTGGGAGCTCCTACAATGAGCAGTTCTTC. Its protein is CASSRLLPGVGGSSYNEQFF. The chain is built from TRBV3-1 (or the pseudogene TRBV3-2) and TRBJ2-1, with D possibly matching TRBD1 (6 bases). The V gene lost 4 bases and the J gene lost 0 bases, with 25 bases spanning the gap. Germline values: CDR1 LGHDT, CDR2 YNNKEL (reference sequence). The CDR3 runs 20 residues.

The chain carries TRBV6-5 and TRBJ2-3; TRBD2 aligns across 10 bases. The trim removed 7 bases at V and 3 bases at J, leaving 7 bases unmatched. This CDR3 region has 15 residues. Germline lookup yields CDR1 MNHEY and CDR2 SVGAGI. CDR3 residues: CASNLAGGGTDTQYF. The CDR3 coding sequence is TGTGCCAGCAATTTAGCGGGGGGTGGGACAGATACGCAGTATTTT.

The V gene is TRBV5-1, the J gene TRBJ2-2; D is possibly TRBD2 (6 bases). Germline CDR1 SGHRS, CDR2 YFSETQ. This CDR3 region has 15 residues. The ends were cut back, 5 bases at V and 0 bases at J, with 11 bases in the middle. The CDR3 here is CASRSRLANTGELFF. The CDR3 DNA is TGCGCCAGCAGGAGCCGACTAGCGAACACCGGGGAGCTGTTTTTT.

The gene calls are TRBV15 and TRBJ2-3, with D possibly TRBD2 on 5 matching bases. The CDR3 is 13 amino acids. Germline CDR1 LNHNV, CDR2 YYDKDF (reference sequence). V gave up 1 base and J gave up 9 bases, with 11 bases separating them. CDR3 region: CATSRATSNTQYF. CDR3 sequence (DNA): TGTGCCACCAGCAGAGCCACTAGTAACACGCAGTATTTT. Supplemented by reference TRBV15 and TRBJ2-3, the full variable domain reads DAMVIQNPRYQVTQFGKPVTLSCSQTLNHNVMYWYQQKSSQAPKLLFHYYDKDFNNEADTPDNFQSRRPNTSFCFLDIRSPGLGDTAMYLCATSRATSNTQYFGPGTRLTVL.

This chain joins TRBV7-2 and TRBJ2-2; 8 bases align to TRBD2. This CDR3 has 18 amino acids. Germline V gene data show CDR1 as SGHTA and CDR2 as FQGNSA. Trimming removed 2 bases from V and 4 bases from J; junction bases left unmatched: 12. Here the CDR3 DNA reads TGTGCCAGCAGCTTATGGCGGGGGGACCCTCGAGCCACCGGGGAGCTGTTTTTT. Translating it yields CASSLWRGDPRATGELFF.

The rearrangement joins TRBV5-4 to TRBJ2-1; no reliable D call. V lost 0 bases and J 0 bases, leaving 10 bases between the germline ends. There are 16 residues in the CDR3. Germline V gene data show CDR1 as SGHNT and CDR2 as YYREEE (reference sequence). The CDR3 is CASSLEARSSYNEQFF. DNA of the CDR3: TGTGCCAGCAGCTTGGAGGCCCGGAGCTCCTACAATGAGCAGTTCTTC.

This rearrangement joins TRBV2 to TRBJ2-7; D is unresolved. Trimming took 6 bases from V and 2 from J, leaving 8 bases between them. This CDR3 contains 12 residues. Per the germline V gene, CDR1 is SNHLY and CDR2 is FYNNEI. The CDR3 sequence is CASSPSAYEQYF. CDR3 DNA sequence: TGTGCCAGCAGCCCGTCAGCCTACGAGCAGTACTTC.

Note on this clone: The sample carries other DNA sequences with the same CDR3. The chain employs TRBV19 and TRBJ2-7; 7 positions agree with TRBD1. Germline V gene data show CDR1 as LNHDA and CDR2 as SQIVND (reference sequence). Losses at the gene ends were 3 bases for V and 1 base for J; bases not matched to a gene: 3. The CDR3 runs 14 residues. The CDR3 reads CASSIGDSSYEQYF. DNA of the CDR3: TGTGCCAGTAGTATCGGGGACAGTTCCTACGAGCAGTACTTC.

Concerning this clone: This sample also contains other DNA sequences that code for the same CDR3. J is TRBJ2-7 and V is TRBV11-2; 10 nucleotides match TRBD1. The germline gives CDR1 SGHAT, CDR2 FQNNGV. The length of the CDR3 is 14 residues. J was trimmed by 4 bases and V by 3 bases; bases with no gene match: 3. The CDR3: CASSFGQGGYEQYF. The CDR3 bases are TGTGCCAGCAGCTTCGGACAGGGGGGGTACGAGCAGTACTTC.

A few counts support this clone. The J gene is TRBJ2-7, the V gene TRBV19, with D perhaps matching TRBD2 (5 bases). Germline-derived CDR1 and CDR2 are LNHDA and SQIVND (reference sequence). V shed 7 bases and J shed 0 bases, with 13 bases lying between them. The CDR3 is made up of 14 amino acids. CDR3 bases: TGTGCCAGTAAGGAGGATACCAGCTCCTACGAGCAGTACTTC. The encoded protein is CASKEDTSSYEQYF.

This chain uses TRBV5-1 with TRBJ1-2; D is perhaps TRBD1 (5 bases). V was clipped by 1 base and J by 8 bases, with 18 bases between them. Germline loops: CDR1 SGHRS, CDR2 YFSETQ. The CDR3 extends over 15 amino acids. CDR3 in amino acids: CASSLSGGTEGGYTF. The CDR3, as DNA: TGCGCCAGCAGCTTGTCCGGAGGGACCGAGGGAGGCTACACCTTC.

The V gene is TRBV12-5, the J gene TRBJ1-6; TRBD1 matches 7 bases. The V gene's germline CDR1 is LGHNT and CDR2 FRNRAP. The CDR3 runs 17 residues. The ends lost 1 base at V and 10 bases at J; junction bases unmatched: 13. The CDR3 sequence: CASGLARDSGPGSPLHF. The CDR3 DNA reads TGTGCTAGTGGTTTGGCACGGGACAGTGGACCAGGGTCACCCCTCCACTTT. The complete variable domain, with remaining parts taken from reference TRBV12-5 and TRBJ1-6, reads DARVTQTPRHKVTEMGQEVTMRCQPILGHNTVFWYRQTMMQGLELLAYFRNRAPLDDSGMPKDRFSAEMPDATLATLKIQPSEPRDSAVYFCASGLARDSGPGSPLHFGNGTRLTVT.

A note on this clone: In the same sample, other DNA sequences code for this CDR3. The chain couples TRBV12-3 or TRBV12-4 to TRBJ1-2, with D possibly matching TRBD1 (5 bases). V gave up 6 bases and J gave up 8 bases, with 13 bases separating them. The CDR3 totals 12 residues. The CDR3, as DNA: TGTGCCAGCAGCTCTCCCCAGGGCGGCTACACCTTC. Encoded protein: CASSSPQGGYTF.

V usage is TRBV5-4 and J usage is TRBJ2-5, with D unresolved. Per germline, CDR1 SGHNT and CDR2 YYREEE (reference sequence). V was pared by 1 base and J by 2 bases, with 6 bases between. This CDR3 spans 13 amino acids. The CDR3 protein is CASSLYTQETQYF. The DNA of the CDR3 is TGTGCCAGCAGCTTGTACACACAAGAGACCCAGTACTTC.

The chain carries TRBV5-4 and TRBJ2-2; D uncertain. The CDR3 length is 12 residues. Deletions cut 4 bases from V and 1 base from J, with 2 bases between. Germline loops: CDR1 SGHNT, CDR2 YYREEE (reference sequence). The CDR3 DNA reads as TGTGCCAGCAGCCGGAACACCGGGGAGCTGTTTTTT. Its translation: CASSRNTGELFF. The full variable domain, its missing parts supplied by reference TRBV5-4 and TRBJ2-2, is ETGVTQSPTHLIKTRGQQVTLRCSSQSGHNTVSWYQQALGQGPQFIFQYYREEENGRGNFPPRFSGLQFPNYSSELNVNALELDDSALYLCASSRNTGELFFGEGSRLTVL.

V is TRBV19 and J is TRBJ1-5, with D perhaps matching TRBD1 (6 bases). V lost 4 bases, J lost 4 bases, and 14 bases lay in between. CDR1 and CDR2 from the germline V gene are LNHDA and SQIVND (reference sequence). The CDR3 is 15 residues long. The CDR3 is CASSRTAPGNQPQHF. DNA for the CDR3: TGTGCCAGTAGTAGGACAGCCCCGGGAAATCAGCCCCAGCATTTT. The full variable domain, with the rest looked up from reference TRBV19 and TRBJ1-5, is DGGITQSPKYLFRKEGQNVTLSCEQNLNHDAMYWYRQDPGQGLRLIYYSQIVNDFQKGDIAEGYSVSREKKESFPLTVTSAQKNPTAFYLCASSRTAPGNQPQHFGDGTRLSIL.

The rearrangement links TRBV10-3 to TRBJ1-2, with 7 bases identical to TRBD1. In germline, CDR1 is ENHRY, CDR2 SYGVKD. J lost 4 bases, V lost 2 bases, and 7 bases had no gene match. This CDR3 has 15 residues. In DNA, the CDR3 is TGTGCCATCAGTGAGACACGACAGGGTTCCTATGGCTACACCTTC. Its protein is CAISETRQGSYGYTF.

The rearrangement uses TRBV11-3 and TRBJ1-3, with D possibly being TRBD1 (5 bases). Germline assignment: CDR1 SGHNT and CDR2 YENEEA. V was cut by 7 bases and J by 4 bases, with 26 bases left in between. The CDR3 has 18 residues. The CDR3 loop reads CASTHKTGSWIVGNTIYF. CDR3 in DNA: TGTGCCAGCACCCATAAAACAGGTAGTTGGATCGTCGGAAACACCATATATTTT.

This chain links TRBV2 with TRBJ2-7; 8 bases fit TRBD2. With 7 bases clipped from V and 0 bases from J, the junction kept 8 bases outside the gene matches. CDR3 length: 15 amino acids. Germline V CDR1 and CDR2: SNHLY, FYNNEI. The CDR3 nucleotides read TGTGCCAGCAACATAGCGGGATCAAGCTCCTACGAGCAGTACTTC. It specifies CASNIAGSSSYEQYF.

This clone occurred once. The chain links TRBV7-2 to TRBJ1-1, with a weak D call TRBD1 (5 bases). V was shortened by 3 bases and J by 5 bases, with 10 bases between the two germline ends. This CDR3 region has 13 residues. Germline V gene lookup returns CDR1 SGHTA and CDR2 FQGNSA. The CDR3 DNA follows: TGTGCCAGCAGCTTCGGGCGGGGGACTGAAGCTTTCTTT. Protein product: CASSFGRGTEAFF.